The clone carrying this TCR beta chain was observed once. Profiled with immunoSEQ multiplex PCR; TCRdb holds only in-frame clones, not every one. This table has some 130,000 clones, approximately 90% appearing once. This entry comes from a study of control samples from healthy donors and cancer patients. The germline V and J ends were trimmed by 3 bases and 0 bases, with 6 bases remaining between them. The V gene's germline CDR1 is SGDLS and CDR2 YYNGEE. The CDR3 is 13 residues long. This TCR was recovered from a man aged 35 to 55 in good health. Sample: blood. The rearrangement joins TRBV9 to TRBJ1-2; the D is unclear. The CDR3 DNA follows: TGTGCCAGCAGCGCGAAATCTAACTATGGCTACACCTTC. Translating gives CASSAKSNYGYTF.